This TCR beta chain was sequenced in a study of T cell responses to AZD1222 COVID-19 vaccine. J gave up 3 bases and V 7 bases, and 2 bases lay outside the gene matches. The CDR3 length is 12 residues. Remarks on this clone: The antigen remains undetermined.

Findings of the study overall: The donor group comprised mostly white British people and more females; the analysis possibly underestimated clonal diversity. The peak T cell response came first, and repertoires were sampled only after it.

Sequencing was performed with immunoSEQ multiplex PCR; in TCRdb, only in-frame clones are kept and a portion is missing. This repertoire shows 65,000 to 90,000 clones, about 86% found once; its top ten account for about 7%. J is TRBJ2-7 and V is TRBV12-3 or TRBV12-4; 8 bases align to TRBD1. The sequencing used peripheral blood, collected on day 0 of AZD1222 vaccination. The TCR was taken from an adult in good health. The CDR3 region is CASTTGGYEQYF. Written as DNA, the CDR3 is TGTGCCAGCACCACAGGGGGCTACGAGCAGTACTTC.